The 27 T cell receptor beta chains below all came from one sample that was sequenced in a study of T cell responses to AZD1222 COVID-19 vaccine. Libraries were prepared by immunoSEQ multiplex PCR; TCRdb keeps only in-frame clonotypes and omits some of them. The profile shows 100,000 or so clones, more than 75% of them singletons. The sample consisted of peripheral blood, taken on day 0 of AZD1222 vaccination. All receptors come from an adult in good health.

J is TRBJ2-7 and V is TRBV19; 7 nucleotides match TRBD1. After removal of 3 bases from V and 4 bases from J, the junction contained 6 bases not matched to a gene. From germline, CDR1 is LNHDA and CDR2 SQIVND (reference sequence). CDR3 length equals 14 residues. CDR3 in amino acids: CASSIPKTGYEQYF. The CDR3 region has the DNA TGTGCCAGTAGTATTCCAAAGACAGGGTACGAGCAGTACTTC.

The chain has TRBV27 and TRBJ1-1; D ambiguous. This CDR3 is 15 amino acids long. Germline CDR1 is MNHEY and CDR2 is SMNVEV (reference sequence). Between the trimmed V and J ends, which lost 0 bases and 0 bases, there was a span of 8 bases. CDR3 sequence reads: CASSLSGGMNTEAFF. CDR3 sequence (DNA): TGTGCCAGCAGTTTATCGGGAGGCATGAACACTGAAGCTTTCTTT.

V and J are TRBV28 and TRBJ2-6, with D perhaps TRBD1 or TRBD2 (5 bases each). The CDR3 is 15 residues long. Per germline, CDR1 MDHEN and CDR2 SYDVKM. With 2 bases removed from V and 0 bases from J, the gap between germline ends came to 5 bases. CDR3 coding DNA: TGTGCCAGCAGTTTAGGGGGCTCTGGGGCCAACGTCCTGACTTTC. It is translated as CASSLGGSGANVLTF.

The gene calls are TRBV28 and TRBJ2-7; D is possibly TRBD1 or TRBD2 (5 bases each). Germline CDR1 is MDHEN and CDR2 is SYDVKM. Trimming took 1 base from V and 2 from J, leaving 18 bases between them. This CDR3 has 17 amino acids. The CDR3 DNA follows: TGTGCCAGCAGTTTATCGGGTTCTTGGGGGAACCCCTACGAGCAGTACTTC. Translated: CASSLSGSWGNPYEQYF.

The V and J genes are TRBV4-3 and TRBJ2-6; no definite D call. CDR3 length: 15 amino acids. Trimming took off 0 bases at V and 0 bases at J, with 3 bases between the two ends. Per germline, CDR1 LGHNA and CDR2 YSLEER. In nucleotides, the CDR3 is TGCGCCAGCAGCCAAGAGATCTCTGGGGCCAACGTCCTGACTTTC. This gives the protein CASSQEISGANVLTF.

V is TRBV28 and J is TRBJ1-1; unclear D gene. Germline values: CDR1 MDHEN, CDR2 SYDVKM. The CDR3 length is 13 residues. Trimming removed 6 bases at V and 0 bases at J, with 8 bases between. The CDR3 region has the DNA TGTGCCAGCAGAGGGCAGTTGAACACTGAAGCTTTCTTT. Translating gives CASRGQLNTEAFF.

V usage is TRBV27 and J usage is TRBJ1-2; D is possibly TRBD1 (5 bases). The CDR3 is 12 amino acids. Germline V gives CDR1 MNHEY, CDR2 SMNVEV (reference sequence). Trimming took 6 bases from V and 7 from J, leaving 12 bases between them. The CDR3, as DNA: TGTGCCAGCAGCCCTGGGGGGGTTGGCTACACCTTC. The encoded protein is CASSPGGVGYTF.

This chain uses TRBV19 with TRBJ1-5; 7 nucleotides line up with TRBD1. Germline V gives CDR1 LNHDA, CDR2 SQIVND (reference sequence). The CDR3 extends over 14 amino acids. V was pared by 8 bases and J by 4 bases, with 8 bases of the junction left unmatched. CDR3 coding DNA: TGTGCCAGTGTCGGACAGGCGCTAAATCAGCCCCAGCATTTT. It specifies CASVGQALNQPQHF. The whole variable domain, filled in from reference TRBV19 and TRBJ1-5, reads DGGITQSPKYLFRKEGQNVTLSCEQNLNHDAMYWYRQDPGQGLRLIYYSQIVNDFQKGDIAEGYSVSREKKESFPLTVTSAQKNPTAFYLCASVGQALNQPQHFGDGTRLSIL.

This rearrangement joins TRBV2 to TRBJ1-6; D is uncertain. Trimming cost V 5 bases and J 7 bases, with 3 bases left between them. The CDR3 totals 11 residues. In germline, CDR1 is SNHLY, CDR2 FYNNEI. The CDR3 spells CASSLNSPLHF. For the CDR3, the DNA is TGTGCCAGCAGTCTAAATTCACCCCTCCACTTT.

This clone came up once. The V call is TRBV10-3, the J call TRBJ1-4; D ambiguous. Germline V gives CDR1 ENHRY, CDR2 SYGVKD. There are 13 residues in the CDR3. V was cut by 6 bases and J by 4 bases, with 9 bases left in between. CDR3 in DNA: TGTGCCATCAGCGGATTGGTTAATGAAAAACTGTTTTTT. The encoded protein is CAISGLVNEKLFF.

The CDR3 sequence is CASSLSARGGGYTF. CDR3 DNA: TGTGCCAGCAGTTTAAGCGCGAGGGGCGGAGGCTACACCTTC. The chain joins TRBV27 to TRBJ1-2; D might be TRBD1 (5 bases). Looked up from germline, CDR1 is MNHEY and CDR2 is SMNVEV (reference sequence). Deletions cut 2 bases from V and 8 bases from J, with 15 bases between. This CDR3 comprises 14 residues.

The chain carries TRBV2 and TRBJ2-6; 7 positions agree with TRBD1. Germline-derived CDR1 and CDR2 are SNHLY and FYNNEI. V was clipped by 7 bases and J by 0 bases; unmatched bases: 6. CDR3 length: 16 amino acids. CDR3: CASTDRARSGANVLTF. DNA of the CDR3: TGTGCCAGCACCGACAGGGCCCGCTCTGGGGCCAACGTCCTGACTTTC. Based on the CDR3 plus reference TRBV2 and TRBJ2-6, the full variable domain is EPEVTQTPSHQVTQMGQEVILRCVPISNHLYFYWYRQILGQKVEFLVSFYNNEISEKSEIFDDQFSVERPDGSNFTLKIRSTKLEDSAMYFCASTDRARSGANVLTFGAGSRLTVL.

The gene calls are TRBV5-1 and TRBJ2-5; 7 nucleotides line up with TRBD2. The trim removed 2 bases at V and 3 bases at J, leaving 1 base unmatched. The CDR3 covers 13 residues. Germline values: CDR1 SGHRS, CDR2 YFSETQ. The CDR3 nucleotides read TGCGCCAGCAGCTTTGGGGGGGAAGAGACCCAGTACTTC. This sequence encodes CASSFGGEETQYF.

The V call is TRBV12-5, the J call TRBJ2-5; no reliable D call. This CDR3 is built from 13 residues. Germline CDR1 and CDR2: LGHNT and FRNRAP. V was cut by 4 bases and J by 7 bases, with 13 bases left in between. The CDR3 protein is CASGSDDVGTQYF. The CDR3 DNA is TGTGCTAGTGGTTCGGACGATGTGGGGACCCAGTACTTC.

The chain employs TRBV6-5 and TRBJ1-1, with TRBD1 identical over 7 bases. CDR3 size: 13 residues. The germline CDR1 and CDR2 sequences are MNHEY and SVGAGI. Trimming removed 5 bases from V and 8 bases from J; junction bases left unmatched: 8. The CDR3 DNA reads TGTGCCAGCAGTAAGGGGGGACAGAGAGAAGCTTTCTTT. Protein sequence: CASSKGGQREAFF.

J is TRBJ2-2 and V is TRBV20-1; D perhaps matches TRBD1 (5 bases). The V end was cut by 3 bases, the J end by 3 bases, with 14 bases between. The CDR3 is 15 amino acids. CDR1 and CDR2 from the germline V gene are DFQATT and SNEGSKA (reference sequence). The CDR3 loop is CSASQGGGDTGELFF. CDR3 DNA sequence: TGCAGTGCTAGTCAGGGCGGCGGTGACACCGGGGAGCTGTTTTTT.

CDR3 bases: TGTGCCAGCAGCTCTCGTGGCTTTGAGACCCAGTACTTC. It translates to CASSSRGFETQYF. The chain couples TRBV28 to TRBJ2-5, with no clear D. CDR3 length: 13 residues. CDR1 is MDHEN, CDR2 SYDVKM, per germline. The V and J ends lost 6 bases and 5 bases respectively, with 13 bases between them.

The genes are TRBV19 and TRBJ1-1; D is uncertain. The ends were cut back, 6 bases at V and 2 bases at J, with 7 bases in the middle. Germline V gene sequence: CDR1 LNHDA, CDR2 SQIVND (reference sequence). The CDR3 consists of 12 residues. The CDR3 DNA is TGTGCCAGTAGCAGACAAAACACTGAAGCTTTCTTT. This gives the protein CASSRQNTEAFF.

This rearrangement joins TRBV3-1 (or the pseudogene TRBV3-2) to TRBJ1-2; no clear D gene. Germline assignment: CDR1 LGHDT and CDR2 YNNKEL (reference sequence). The CDR3 contains 14 residues. V was cut by 3 bases and J by 4 bases, with 12 bases left in between. The CDR3 DNA reads TGTGCCAGCAGCCACTGGGAGGTAGGCTATGGCTACACCTTC. This encodes CASSHWEVGYGYTF.

The chain combines TRBV6-2 or TRBV6-3 with TRBJ2-1, with 8 bases fitting TRBD2. V was clipped by 4 bases and J by 5 bases; unmatched bases: 7. The CDR3 is 15 amino acids. Looked up from germline, CDR1 is MNHEY and CDR2 is SVGEGT. DNA of the CDR3: TGTGCCAGCAGTTCCCCGGGACTAGGTAACAATGAGCAGTTCTTC. Residues: CASSSPGLGNNEQFF.

The V call is TRBV19, the J call TRBJ2-5; D ambiguous. The CDR3 is made up of 13 amino acids. Germline values: CDR1 LNHDA, CDR2 SQIVND (reference sequence). V lost 2 bases, J lost 3 bases, and 7 bases lay in between. The CDR3: CASSIRGKETQYF. The CDR3 bases are TGTGCCAGTAGTATAAGAGGAAAAGAGACCCAGTACTTC.

The chain links TRBV6-5 to TRBJ2-7; TRBD2 might be the D (5 bases). In germline, CDR1 is MNHEY, CDR2 SVGAGI. The V and J ends lost 6 bases and 0 bases respectively, with 12 bases between them. This CDR3 spans 14 amino acids. The DNA of the CDR3 is TGTGCCAGCAGCCATACTAGATTCTCCTACGAGCAGTACTTC. This sequence encodes CASSHTRFSYEQYF.

The genes are TRBV3-1 (or the pseudogene TRBV3-2) and TRBJ1-2; the D is unclear. Germline V gives CDR1 LGHDT, CDR2 YNNKEL (reference sequence). V lost 5 bases to trimming and J lost 8 bases, with 18 bases between them. There are 14 residues in the CDR3. CDR3 region: CASSYSGSRAGYTF. The CDR3 DNA sequence: TGTGCCAGCAGCTACTCCGGGTCCCGTGCGGGCTACACCTTC.

This chain connects TRBV12-5 to TRBJ2-3; a weak D match, TRBD1 (6 bases). The germline V gene encodes CDR1 LGHNT and CDR2 FRNRAP. The CDR3 contains 15 residues. V lost 1 base and J lost 1, with 9 bases in between. DNA for the CDR3: TGTGCTAGTGGTTTGGATGGACAGCGCACAGATACGCAGTATTTT. Translating gives CASGLDGQRTDTQYF.

About this clone: The same CDR3 is also encoded by other DNA sequences in this sample. The chain has TRBV12-3 or TRBV12-4 and TRBJ2-5; no clear D. CDR3 length equals 11 residues. With 0 bases removed from V and 5 bases from J, the gap between germline ends came to 1 base. CDR3 bases: TGTGCCAGCAGTTTAGCGGAGACCCAGTACTTC. This translates into CASSLAETQYF.

The chain couples TRBV19 to TRBJ1-2; D is unresolved. The CDR3 is made up of 16 amino acids. Trimming took 3 bases from V and 6 from J, leaving 20 bases between them. Germline V gene sequence: CDR1 LNHDA, CDR2 SQIVND (reference sequence). The CDR3 region has the DNA TGTGCCAGTAGTATTAGGGATACCGGTGCCAAGGATGGCTACACCTTC. Residues: CASSIRDTGAKDGYTF.

The V call is TRBV6-5, the J call TRBJ2-1; the D gene is possibly TRBD1 (5 bases). Looked up from germline, CDR1 is MNHEY and CDR2 is SVGAGI. Trimming took off 10 bases at V and 10 bases at J, with 20 bases between the two ends. This CDR3 spans 13 amino acids. CDR3 DNA sequence: TGTGCCACCCGAGAATTCCAGGGAAGCGAGCAGTTCTTC. It codes for CATREFQGSEQFF.